The 29 T cell receptor beta chains below come from one sample, sequenced in a study of regulatory T cells in long-lasting Graves disease. Investigators prepared the TCR beta libraries by applying iRepertoire HTBI primers and Arm-PCR of CDR3 regions. TCRdb processed the multiplex PCR reads anew with MiXCR; each CDR3 protein has one entry. The table includes under 450,000 distinct CDR3 sequences, 23% detected once. Time point denoted: persistent/refractory GD, antithyroid drugs over 5 years with positive TRAb. Preparation of the TCR library used RNA extracted from PBMCs. This material consisted of peripheral blood mononuclear cells (PBMCs), taken when the disease was refractory, from a patient treated with antithyroid drugs. All receptors come from a female donor with Graves disease.

This rearrangement joins TRBV6-2 or TRBV6-3 to TRBJ1-2; a weak D match, TRBD1 (5 bases). Trimming removed 5 bases at V and 4 bases at J, with 14 bases between. This CDR3 comprises 14 residues. Germline loops: CDR1 MNHEY, CDR2 SVGEGT. The CDR3 region has the DNA TGTGCCAGCAGTCGAACAGGTCAAGGCTATGGCTACACCTTC. Translation gives CASSRTGQGYGYTF.

This clonotype has at least ten counts. The chain couples TRBV28 to TRBJ1-2; D is unresolved. Germline values: CDR1 MDHEN, CDR2 SYDVKM. The V end lost 7 bases, the J end lost 7 bases, and 22 bases lay between the germline ends. This CDR3 region has 15 residues. The chain's CDR3 is CASTPPQAGKVGYTF. CDR3 coding DNA: TGTGCCAGCACCCCCCCCCAGGCAGGCAAGGTTGGCTACACCTTC.

The J gene is TRBJ2-2, the V gene TRBV10-3, with 8 bases that match TRBD1. V dropped 4 bases and J dropped 7; count of bases not matched to a gene: 8. CDR1 is ENHRY and CDR2 is SYGVKD in the germline V gene. This CDR3 is built from 15 residues. The CDR3 sequence is CAISGTGSGGGELFF. The CDR3 region has the DNA TGTGCCATCAGTGGGACAGGGTCCGGTGGCGGGGAGCTGTTTTTT.

V and J are TRBV6-2 or TRBV6-3 and TRBJ2-7; weak D call: TRBD2 (6 bases). The CDR3 is 16 amino acids. From germline, CDR1 is MNHEY and CDR2 SVGEGT. V was cut by 2 bases and J by 7 bases, with 21 bases left in between. This chain's CDR3 is CASSYQPGPGAGEQYF. CDR3 nucleotide sequence: TGTGCCAGCAGTTACCAACCGGGACCCGGGGCGGGGGAGCAGTACTTC.

This sequence joins TRBV11-2 and TRBJ2-2; 9 bases are shared with TRBD1. J gave up 6 bases and V 5 bases, and 7 bases lay outside the gene matches. The length of the CDR3 is 15 residues. The germline gives CDR1 SGHAT, CDR2 FQNNGV. The CDR3 DNA reads as TGTGCCAGCAGCCCGGGAGACAGGGGGGCCGGGGAGCTGTTTTTT. Translated: CASSPGDRGAGELFF.

The rearrangement uses TRBV20-1 and TRBJ1-1; 7 bases align to TRBD1. The V gene end was trimmed by 4 bases and the J gene end by 0 bases; junction bases not matched to a gene: 5. The CDR3 runs 14 residues. Germline V lookup: CDR1 DFQATT, CDR2 SNEGSKA (reference sequence). The CDR3: CSATSTGVNTEAFF. CDR3 DNA: TGCAGTGCTACGTCCACAGGGGTGAACACTGAAGCTTTCTTT.

The V call is TRBV25-1, the J call TRBJ1-1; tentatively, D is TRBD1 (5 bases). The V gene's germline CDR1 is MGHDK and CDR2 SYGVNS. The V end was cut by 7 bases, the J end by 5 bases, with 14 bases between. The length of the CDR3 is 13 residues. The CDR3 DNA sequence: TGTGCCAGCAAACGGCAGGGCGGTACTGAAGCTTTCTTT. Protein product: CASKRQGGTEAFF.

This clonotype showed up many times. This rearrangement joins TRBV19 to TRBJ1-2; D perhaps matches TRBD1 (6 bases). The CDR3 has 15 amino acids. V was shortened by 5 bases and J by 4 bases, with 17 bases between the two germline ends. Per the germline V gene, CDR1 is LNHDA and CDR2 is SQIVND (reference sequence). CDR3 bases: TGTGCCAGTAGTCTGCTGTCGACAGGCCGCTATGGCTACACCTTC. Translation gives CASSLLSTGRYGYTF.

This clonotype has just a few counts. The rearrangement uses TRBV6-5 and TRBJ1-2; D is perhaps TRBD1 (6 bases). This CDR3 is built from 17 residues. Trimming removed 2 bases at V and 5 bases at J, with 21 bases between. The germline gives CDR1 MNHEY, CDR2 SVGAGI. This CDR3 is CASSYANLLQGPYGYTF. Written as DNA, the CDR3 is TGTGCCAGCAGTTACGCCAACTTACTACAGGGCCCGTATGGCTACACCTTC.

The chain is built from TRBV9 and TRBJ1-1; tentative D call: TRBD1 (5 bases). The length of the CDR3 is 14 residues. CDR1 is SGDLS and CDR2 is YYNGEE in the germline V gene. V was shortened by 0 bases and J by 5 bases, with 11 bases between the two germline ends. The CDR3 sequence: CASSVAGGGTEAFF. In DNA, the CDR3 is TGTGCCAGCAGCGTAGCGGGGGGGGGGACTGAAGCTTTCTTT.

This clonotype turned up a few times. The V and J genes are TRBV6-1 and TRBJ2-7, with 7 nucleotides matching TRBD1. CDR1 is MNHNS, CDR2 SASEGT, per germline. J gave up 2 bases and V 7 bases, and 5 bases lay outside the gene matches. The CDR3 spans 13 residues. In nucleotides, the CDR3 is TGTGCCAGCACTTGGACAGGCCCCTACGAGCAGTACTTC. It is translated as CASTWTGPYEQYF.

This clonotype has a handful of counts. The rearrangement links TRBV19 to TRBJ2-6, with a tentative D call TRBD1 (5 bases). From germline, CDR1 is LNHDA and CDR2 SQIVND (reference sequence). CDR3 length: 17 amino acids. Deletions cut 2 bases from V and 0 bases from J, with 11 bases between. The CDR3 nucleotides read TGTGCCAGTAGTATACAGGGATCCATCTCTGGGGCCAACGTCCTGACTTTC. This codes for CASSIQGSISGANVLTF.

Details on this clonotype: A much larger clonotype is one base distant, so this may be a read error. The chain links TRBV20-1 to TRBJ2-5; D perhaps matches TRBD2 (6 bases). This CDR3 is 15 amino acids long. CDR1 and CDR2 from the germline V gene are DFQATT and SNEGSKA (reference sequence). Trimming pared 4 bases from V and 7 bases from J, leaving 22 bases between. The CDR3 DNA reads TGCAGTGCTAAAATAGGAGGAGGGCCCCCTGGGACCCAGTACTTC. Translating gives CSAKIGGGPPGTQYF.

This clonotype was observed a few times. The V call is TRBV5-6, the J call TRBJ2-7; a weak D match, TRBD2 (5 bases). CDR3 length: 14 amino acids. Germline V gene sequence: CDR1 SGHDT, CDR2 YYEEEE. V shed 1 base and J shed 3 bases, with 11 bases lying between them. CDR3 coding DNA: TGTGCCAGCAGCTTGCTTCGGGATGACTACGAGCAGTACTTC. Amino acids: CASSLLRDDYEQYF.

This clonotype has ten or more counts. This sequence joins TRBV28 and TRBJ2-7, with a possible D match to TRBD1 (5 bases). The CDR3 is made up of 15 amino acids. In germline, CDR1 is MDHEN, CDR2 SYDVKM. With 5 bases removed from V and 5 bases from J, the gap between germline ends came to 19 bases. For the CDR3, the DNA is TGTGCCAGCAGTGATGCCGTGGGCAGGGCCCACGAGCAGTACTTC. Translating gives CASSDAVGRAHEQYF.

As concerns this clonotype: A far bigger clonotype differs at one base, so this is likely a read error. This rearrangement joins TRBV28 to TRBJ2-4; 12 bases are a match to TRBD1. Gene TRBJ1-2 matches the end of the DNA better, so the J call may be wrong. The CDR3 extends over 15 amino acids. The V gene's germline CDR1 is MDHEN and CDR2 SYDVKM. DNA for the CDR3: TGTGCCGGCAGTTTGGGGACAGGGGGCGGCTATGGCTACACCTTC. It codes for CAGSLGTGGGYGYTF.

This clonotype appeared many times. J is TRBJ2-7 and V is TRBV2; D ambiguous. This CDR3 region has 14 residues. V dropped 3 bases and J dropped 3 bases, with 12 bases sitting between them. Germline assignment: CDR1 SNHLY and CDR2 FYNNEI. CDR3 sequence: CASSDPVESYEQYF. As DNA, the CDR3 is TGTGCCAGCAGTGATCCCGTGGAAAGCTACGAGCAGTACTTC.

The rearrangement joins TRBV11-2 to TRBJ2-3; TRBD2 matches 13 bases. Per the germline V gene, CDR1 is SGHAT and CDR2 is FQNNGV. The CDR3 covers 17 residues. V gave up 0 bases and J gave up 5 bases; unmatched junction bases: 5. Here the CDR3 DNA reads TGTGCCAGCAGCTTAGAAGGACTAGCGGGAGTCGTAGATACGCAGTATTTT. Amino acid sequence: CASSLEGLAGVVDTQYF.

The V gene is TRBV30, the J gene TRBJ1-5; the D gene is possibly TRBD1 (6 bases). Trimming removed 3 bases at V and 3 bases at J, with 12 bases between. The CDR3 is made up of 14 amino acids. Per germline, CDR1 GTSNPN and CDR2 SVGIG (reference sequence). CDR3 nucleotides: TGTGCCTGGAGAGGACAGAGCCTCAATCAGCCCCAGCATTTT. It yields the protein CAWRGQSLNQPQHF.

There are many counts of this clonotype. V and J are TRBV28 and TRBJ2-2; D may correspond to TRBD1 or TRBD2 (5 bases each). CDR1 is MDHEN and CDR2 is SYDVKM in the germline V gene. CDR3 size: 12 residues. The V end lost 4 bases, the J end lost 12 bases, and 12 bases lay between the germline ends. The CDR3 protein is CASSSWWGKLFF. CDR3 DNA: TGTGCCAGCAGTTCGTGGTGGGGGAAGCTGTTTTTT.

In this sample, this clonotype turned up many times. V usage is TRBV7-2 and J usage is TRBJ2-7, with D tentatively TRBD1 (6 bases). Trimming left V 6 bases short and J 3 bases short, with 15 bases between. Germline CDR1 reads SGHTA; CDR2 reads FQGNSA. The CDR3 length is 14 residues. The CDR3 sequence is CASSPLGHNYEQYF. The CDR3 region has the DNA TGTGCCAGCAGTCCTCTGGGACACAACTACGAGCAGTACTTC.

This clonotype was picked up many times. The chain couples TRBV28 to TRBJ2-2; TRBD1 might be the D (6 bases). Germline lookup yields CDR1 MDHEN and CDR2 SYDVKM. This CDR3 region has 15 residues. The germline V and J ends were trimmed by 5 bases and 2 bases, with 12 bases remaining between them. CDR3 amino acids: CASSPTGRNTGELFF. CDR3 nucleotides: TGTGCCAGCAGTCCAACAGGGAGAAACACCGGGGAGCTGTTTTTT.

The chain links TRBV18 to TRBJ2-1; D not resolved. Trimming left V 3 bases short and J 5 bases short, with 11 bases between. CDR1 and CDR2 from the germline V gene are KGHSH and LQKENI. This CDR3 has 14 residues. The CDR3 protein is CASSPLDSNNEQFF. The CDR3 bases are TGTGCCAGCTCACCCTTAGACTCTAACAATGAGCAGTTCTTC.

A few counts support this clonotype. This rearrangement joins TRBV20-1 to TRBJ2-1; D call uncertain. Per germline, CDR1 DFQATT and CDR2 SNEGSKA (reference sequence). The CDR3 extends over 16 amino acids. V shed 3 bases and J shed 0 bases, with 15 bases lying between them. CDR3 in amino acids: CSASLPQPSSYNEQFF. The CDR3, as DNA: TGCAGTGCTAGTCTGCCACAGCCGAGCTCCTACAATGAGCAGTTCTTC.

The chain is built from TRBV6-1 and TRBJ2-7; perhaps D is TRBD1 or TRBD2 (6 bases each). Germline CDR1 and CDR2: MNHNS and SASEGT. The CDR3 contains 14 residues. V was trimmed by 8 bases and J by 6 bases, leaving 20 bases between them. Written as DNA, the CDR3 is TGTGCCAGCTGCCGTACGGGGGACATTGGCGAGCAGTACTTC. Amino acid sequence: CASCRTGDIGEQYF.

This clonotype was seen a few times. V is TRBV20-1 and J is TRBJ1-1; no firm D call. This CDR3 has 11 amino acids. CDR1 and CDR2 (germline): DFQATT, SNEGSKA (reference sequence). The V gene lost 6 bases and the J gene lost 8 bases, with 13 bases spanning the gap. This CDR3 reads CSAKTTGEAFF. As DNA, the CDR3 is TGCAGTGCAAAGACGACGGGGGAAGCTTTCTTT.

The table lists this clonotype with a few counts. The genes are TRBV2 and TRBJ1-5; D unclear. Germline V gives CDR1 SNHLY, CDR2 FYNNEI. The CDR3 runs to 15 residues. Trimming left V 4 bases short and J 0 bases short, with 10 bases between. CDR3 nucleotide sequence: TGTGCCAGCAGTGCGTCAGGTACTAGCAATCAGCCCCAGCATTTT. Amino acid sequence: CASSASGTSNQPQHF.

This clonotype was seen many times. This chain joins TRBV7-2 and TRBJ2-7; 11 nucleotides agree with TRBD2. This CDR3 is 19 amino acids long. V lost 5 bases, J lost 0 bases, and 15 bases stayed unmatched. Looked up from germline, CDR1 is SGHTA and CDR2 is FQGNSA. Here the CDR3 DNA reads TGTGCCAGCAGCGGTAGGACTAGCGGGTCATTCACGGGCTCCTACGAGCAGTACTTC. Its translation: CASSGRTSGSFTGSYEQYF. Supplemented by reference TRBV7-2 and TRBJ2-7, the full variable domain reads GAGVSQSPSNKVTEKGKDVELRCDPISGHTALYWYRQSLGQGLEFLIYFQGNSAPDKSGLPSDRFSAERTGGSVSTLTIQRTQQEDSAVYLCASSGRTSGSFTGSYEQYFGPGTRLTVT.

The gene calls are TRBV6-1 and TRBJ2-1; D possibly corresponds to TRBD2 (5 bases). CDR3 length: 15 residues. Between the trimmed V and J ends, which lost 6 bases and 2 bases, there was a span of 14 bases. The germline gives CDR1 MNHNS, CDR2 SASEGT. For the CDR3, the DNA is TGTGCCAGCAGCTCGGACTCCCGACCCTACAATGAGCAGTTCTTC. The encoded protein is CASSSDSRPYNEQFF.